This T cell receptor (beta chain) originates from a study of somatic mutations in cytotoxic T cells in rheumatoid arthritis. Study as a whole: Selected T-cell populations stained with V beta antibodies were isolated by flow sorting to nearly 100% purity; these included V beta1+ cells subjected to TCRB sequencing. General observations from the study: TRBV07 showed slight underrepresentation in rheumatoid arthritis patients, unadjusted for multiple comparisons. With 60 or so patients examined, roughly eight had a largest CD8+ clone exceeding 20% of CD8+ cells.

Positive magnetic bead selection was used to isolate CD4+ and CD8+ cells; purity was checked by flow cytometry. About this clone itself: Its specificity is unknown.

The protocol was immunoSEQ multiplex PCR, while the TCRdb copy is restricted to in-frame clones and leaves out a portion. The table shows 15,000 to 20,000 clones, with 70% to 80% occurring only once. The CDR3 extends over 14 amino acids. CDR1 is SGDLS and CDR2 is YYNGEE in the germline V gene. V lost 0 bases to trimming and J lost 0 bases, with 4 bases between them. Sample: CD8+ T cells sorted from blood. This TCR came from an adult with rheumatoid arthritis. The chain has TRBV9 and TRBJ1-5; D ambiguous. The CDR3 region is CASSVGDSNQPQHF. The CDR3 nucleotides are TGTGCCAGCAGCGTAGGGGATAGCAATCAGCCCCAGCATTTT.